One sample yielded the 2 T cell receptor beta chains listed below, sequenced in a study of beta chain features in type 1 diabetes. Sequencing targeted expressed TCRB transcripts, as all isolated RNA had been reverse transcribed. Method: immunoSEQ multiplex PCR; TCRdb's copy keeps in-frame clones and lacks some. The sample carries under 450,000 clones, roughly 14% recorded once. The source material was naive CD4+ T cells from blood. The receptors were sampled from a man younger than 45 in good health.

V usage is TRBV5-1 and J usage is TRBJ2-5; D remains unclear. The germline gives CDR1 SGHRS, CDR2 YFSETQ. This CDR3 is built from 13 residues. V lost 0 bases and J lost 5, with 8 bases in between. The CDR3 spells CASSLGHGETQYF. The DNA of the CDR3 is TGCGCCAGCAGCTTGGGCCACGGGGAGACCCAGTACTTC.

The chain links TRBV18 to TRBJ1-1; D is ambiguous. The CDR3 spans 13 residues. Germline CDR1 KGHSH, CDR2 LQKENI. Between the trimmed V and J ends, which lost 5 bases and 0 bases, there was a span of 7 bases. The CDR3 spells CASSEGLNTEAFF. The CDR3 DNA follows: TGTGCCAGCTCAGAAGGGCTGAACACTGAAGCTTTCTTT.